The rows below give T cell receptor beta chains drawn from one sample of a study of T cell responses to AZD1222 COVID-19 vaccine. Sequencing used immunoSEQ multiplex PCR; TCRdb keeps in-frame clones, though not all of them. The sample holds roughly 110,000 clones, approximately 90% seen once. Sequences were derived from peripheral blood, sampled 28 days after the second AZD1222 dose. Receptor source: an adult who received the AZD1222 COVID-19 vaccine. The CDR3 runs from the conserved cysteine through the conserved F or W. Fields, in order: D gene, clone size, V gene, J gene, CDR3 DNA, CDR3 protein. A D gene is named only where the DNA matches it firmly. Clone size is given for some rows only: seen once, a few or many times, or a class if the clone is expanded.

>NA|once|TRBV4-1|TRBJ2-6
TGCGCCAGCGGCTGGGACAAGAACCCTGGGGCCAACGTCCTGACTTTC
CASGWDKNPGANVLTF
>TRBD1|NA|TRBV3-1/TRBV3-2|TRBJ1-1
TGTGCCACCGGGACAGGGGAGAACACTGAAGCTTTCTTT
CATGTGENTEAFF
>NA|NA|TRBV7-6|TRBJ1-1
TGTGCCAGCAGCTTAATGGGGGGTACGAACACTGAAGCTTTCTTT
CASSLMGGTNTEAFF
>NA|NA|TRBV2|TRBJ1-1
TGTGCCAGCAAGGTGACGGCACAGCCGAACACTGAAGCTTTCTTT
CASKVTAQPNTEAFF
>NA|NA|TRBV9|TRBJ2-1
TGTGCCAGCAGCGTAGGTGGGGGGATCTCCTACAATGAGCAGTTCTTC
CASSVGGGISYNEQFF
>NA|NA|TRBV29-1|TRBJ1-1
TGCAGCGTTCCCCAGGGCGGGTTGAGCACTGAAGCTTTCTTT
CSVPQGGLSTEAFF
>NA|NA|TRBV18|TRBJ2-7
TGTGCCAGCTCACCAAAAGGCAGCTCCTACGAGCAGTACTTC
CASSPKGSSYEQYF
>NA|NA|TRBV6-5|TRBJ1-5
TGTGCGGGGGGGAGTTCCCCCAATCGGCCCCAGCATTTT
CAGGSSPNRPQHF
>NA|NA|TRBV28|TRBJ1-3
TGTGCCAGCAGTTTATTTCGGACGTCTGGAAACACCATATATTTT
CASSLFRTSGNTIYF
>NA|NA|TRBV9|TRBJ2-3
TGTGCCAGCAGCGTAGTAGGGGGTAGCACAGATACGCAGTATTTT
CASSVVGGSTDTQYF
>TRBD1|NA|TRBV28|TRBJ1-2
TGTGCCAGCAGTTTCGCGGACAGGGCCCCCAACTATGGCTACACCTTC
CASSFADRAPNYGYTF
>NA|NA|TRBV29-1|TRBJ2-7
TGCAGCGTTGGGGGGGTCGAGCAGTACTTC
CSVGGVEQYF
>TRBD1|NA|TRBV6-5|TRBJ2-7
TGTGCCAGCAGTTACCAGGGACAGGAACCCTACGAGCAGTACTTC
CASSYQGQEPYEQYF
>NA|once|TRBV3-1/TRBV3-2|TRBJ1-1
TGTGCCAGCAGCCAAGGTGGCAGCATGAACACTGAAGCTTTCTTT
CASSQGGSMNTEAFF
>NA|NA|TRBV11-2|TRBJ1-3
TGTGCCAGCACCCTACTCGGGGGTGGAAACACCATATATTTT
CASTLLGGGNTIYF
>NA|NA|TRBV28|TRBJ2-7
TGTGCCAGCAGTGTCGCAGCCTACGAGCAGTACTTC
CASSVAAYEQYF
>NA|few|TRBV5-1|TRBJ2-1
TGCGCCAGCCGGCAGAGGGCTACTGTGAGCTCCTACAATGAGCAGTTCTTC
CASRQRATVSSYNEQFF
>NA|NA|TRBV7-2|TRBJ1-1
TGTGCCAGCAGCCCGAGACGGGCAGGGGAGAACACTGAAGCTTTCTTT
CASSPRRAGENTEAFF
>NA|few|TRBV5-1|TRBJ1-1
TGCGCCAGCAGCCCGACTACACCTAACACTGAAGCTTTCTTT
CASSPTTPNTEAFF
>NA|NA|TRBV2|TRBJ1-6
TGTGCCAGCAGGGCAGGGATAGGCTCACCCCTCCACTTT
CASRAGIGSPLHF
>TRBD1|NA|TRBV28|TRBJ2-7
TGTGCCAGCAGCTCCAGGGGGTACGAGCAGTACTTC
CASSSRGYEQYF
>NA|NA|TRBV27|TRBJ1-1
TGTGCCAGCAGTCCCAGGGGTCGCATGAACACTGAAGCTTTCTTT
CASSPRGRMNTEAFF
>NA|NA|TRBV5-6|TRBJ1-1
TGTGCCAGCAGCTGGAGACCTGGGGTGAACACTGAAGCTTTCTTT
CASSWRPGVNTEAFF